The subject of this entry is one TCR beta chain. Its antigen is not known. The PCR was carried out with 60 Vbeta primers and 13 Jbeta primers. Sequenced by immunoSEQ multiplex PCR; TCRdb stores in-frame clones only, minus some. The data show some 140,000 clones, approximately 77% seen once. The sample is drawn from a study of cytomegalovirus exposure and HLA in healthy donors. Study-wide results and limits: Later on, an analysis showed TCR association rates differing by HLA locus, with DRB1 the most and HLA-C the fewest. V- and J-gene trimming of TCR beta was linked (in a later analysis) to a missense DCLRE1C variant. Confirmation was obtained in vitro that a few CMV-associated chains are specific for CMV antigens.

Germline values: CDR1 MDHEN, CDR2 SYDVKM. With V trimmed by 2 bases and J by 3 bases, 11 bases remained unmatched. This CDR3 is 17 amino acids long. The gene calls are TRBV28 and TRBJ2-3; 7 positions match TRBD2. The sequencing input was PBMCs. This receptor was taken from a woman aged 40 to 55 in good health and CMV-seronegative. The DNA for the CDR3 is TGTGCCAGCAGTTTACTCGGAAGGCTAGCGGTGACAGATACGCAGTATTTT. The encoded protein is CASSLLGRLAVTDTQYF.